Listed below are T cell receptor beta chains from one sample, sequenced in a study of CD8 T cells in Susac syndrome. TCRdb called the immunoSEQ multiplex PCR reads again in MiXCR, with one record for every CDR3 protein. The sample carries 120,000 or so distinct CDR3 sequences, about 95% recorded once. Sequencing was done on a sample of CD4+ T cells from PBMCs. These receptors were obtained from a human donor in good health. Each CDR3 is given with its conserved first and last residue. The order of the fields is V gene, D gene, J gene, clone size, CDR3 protein, CDR3 DNA. A D gene is named only where the DNA matches it firmly. Size is omitted from some rows. Given values are once, few, many or a class for expanded clones.

>TRBV18|.|TRBJ1-2|.
CASSPTRTVYGYTF
TGTGCCAGCTCACCAACGAGGACAGTTTACGGCTACACCTTC
>TRBV18|.|TRBJ1-2|.
CASSPDDIQGYTF
TGTGCCAGCTCACCCGACGATATCCAAGGCTACACCTTC
>TRBV18|.|TRBJ2-2|.
CASSPRRATGELFF
TGTGCCAGCTCACCAAGAAGGGCCACCGGGGAGCTGTTTTTT
>TRBV29-1|.|TRBJ2-6|.
CSVEADRANVLTF
TGCAGCGTTGAAGCGGACAGAGCCAACGTCCTGACTTTC
>TRBV6-6|.|TRBJ1-2|once
CASSSGIVNYGYTF
TGTGCCAGCAGCTCAGGGATCGTGAACTATGGCTACACCTTC
>TRBV3-1|.|TRBJ2-5|.
CASSRQRGGETQYF
TGTGCCAGCAGCCGCCAAAGAGGCGGGGAGACCCAGTACTTC
>TRBV7-2|.|TRBJ2-5|.
CASNEMGRQETQYF
TGTGCCAGCAATGAGATGGGCAGGCAAGAGACCCAGTACTTC
>TRBV5-1|.|TRBJ1-1|.
CASSLGRANEAFF
TGCGCCAGCAGCTTGGGTAGGGCCAATGAAGCTTTCTTT
>TRBV24-1|.|TRBJ2-3|.
CATSDYGGSTDTQYF
TGTGCCACCAGTGATTATGGGGGAAGCACAGATACGCAGTATTTT
>TRBV29-1|.|TRBJ2-1|.
CSVSLTNEQFF
TGCAGCGTTAGCCTAACAAATGAGCAGTTCTTC
>TRBV6-1|TRBD2|TRBJ2-3|.
CASSAGLAGPSTDTQYF
TGTGCCAGCAGTGCAGGACTAGCGGGGCCTAGCACAGATACGCAGTATTTT
>TRBV5-1|.|TRBJ1-2|.
CASSLEWGRENYGYTF
TGCGCCAGCAGCTTGGAGTGGGGTCGGGAAAACTATGGCTACACCTTC
>TRBV28|TRBD1|TRBJ2-7|.
CASSLSGQGPSYF
TGTGCCAGCAGTTTATCCGGACAGGGCCCATCGTACTTC
>TRBV14|TRBD2|TRBJ2-2|.
CASSPWGGAITGELFF
TGTGCCAGCAGCCCTTGGGGAGGGGCTATCACCGGGGAGCTGTTTTTT
>TRBV5-1|TRBD2|TRBJ2-2|.
CASSLTATSGTGELFF
TGCGCCAGCAGCTTGACCGCGACTAGCGGGACCGGGGAGCTGTTTTTT
>TRBV5-1|TRBD2|TRBJ2-3|.
CASSLATSGTTDTQYF
TGCGCCAGCAGCTTGGCCACTAGCGGGACCACAGATACGCAGTATTTT
>TRBV7-2|TRBD1|TRBJ2-5|.
CASSFTTGVPQETQYF
TGTGCCAGCAGCTTCACGACAGGGGTTCCCCAAGAGACCCAGTACTTC
>TRBV6-5|TRBD1|TRBJ1-3|once
CASSPGQGFGNTIYF
TGTGCCAGCTCGCCGGGACAGGGTTTTGGAAACACCATATATTTT